The clone carrying this TCR beta chain was observed a few times. The time point is: patch test 1, 2 weeks after DPC sensitization. Treatment: therapeutic diphenylcyclopropenone sensitization with weekly scalp DPC. People who gave samples had alopecia, were 18 to 70 years old, and were suitable for DPC. Germline-derived CDR1 and CDR2 are LGHDT and YNNKEL (reference sequence). J was trimmed by 4 bases and V by 1 base; bases with no gene match: 11. The CDR3 is made up of 17 amino acids. This sample stems from a study of human T cells and chemical hapten exposure. Study information: From small differences in pooled library volume came most of the variation in per-sample TCR yields.

TCRdb used MiXCR to reprocess the RACE reads, holding one entry per CDR3 protein. In the table there are tens of thousands of distinct CDR3 sequences, over 9.5% of which are singletons. Sample: whole blood, taken in connection with sensitization to the hapten diphenylcyclopropenone (DPC). The V gene is TRBV3-1, the J gene TRBJ2-5, with 8 positions matching TRBD1. This sequence was found in a man between 35 and 55 years old with alopecia areata. Some clones in this sample may be carry-over from other donors' samples. CDR3 coding DNA: TGTGCCAGCAGCCAAGTAAGCCAGGGGGCCGGGGGAGAGACCCAGTACTTC. Its protein is CASSQVSQGAGGETQYF.